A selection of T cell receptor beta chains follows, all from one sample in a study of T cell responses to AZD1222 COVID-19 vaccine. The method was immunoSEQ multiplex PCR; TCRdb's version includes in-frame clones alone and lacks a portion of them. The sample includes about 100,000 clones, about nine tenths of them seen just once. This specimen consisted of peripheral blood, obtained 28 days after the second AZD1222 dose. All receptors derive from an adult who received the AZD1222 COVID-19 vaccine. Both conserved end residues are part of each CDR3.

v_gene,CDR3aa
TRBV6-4,CASSPGVQGKLFF
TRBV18,CASSPPLAGSSGYTF
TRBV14,CASSQAGTVPYNSPLHF
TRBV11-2,CASSPVDEKLFF
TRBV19,CASSIDSDTEAFF
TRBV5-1,CASSPGGAQYF
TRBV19,CASSTRNRGGYTF
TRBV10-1,CASSDGGPNEKLFF
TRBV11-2,CASTHPGTNEQFF
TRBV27,CASSGPRGSTEAFF
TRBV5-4,CASSQGGGASEAFF
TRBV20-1,CSYDGPYEQYF
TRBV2,CASKYSAPQETQYF
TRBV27,CASSLGTGAGTVDQPQHF
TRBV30,CAWSLVSGGASLIREQYF
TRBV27,CASSSGGRMNTEAFF
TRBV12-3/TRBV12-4,CASSLGLNTEAFF
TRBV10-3,CAISDGLFYEQYF
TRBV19,CASSLTGAYEQYF
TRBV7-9,CASSLGTGEAYGYTF
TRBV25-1,CASSSGQGIGNTEAFF
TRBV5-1,CASSLVGQGDYGYTF
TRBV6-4,CASSDSTQGDYNEQFF
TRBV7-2,CASSFWLGPQRGNQPQHF
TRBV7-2,CASSRDRYYGYTF
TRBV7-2,CASSPRSGLNYGYTF